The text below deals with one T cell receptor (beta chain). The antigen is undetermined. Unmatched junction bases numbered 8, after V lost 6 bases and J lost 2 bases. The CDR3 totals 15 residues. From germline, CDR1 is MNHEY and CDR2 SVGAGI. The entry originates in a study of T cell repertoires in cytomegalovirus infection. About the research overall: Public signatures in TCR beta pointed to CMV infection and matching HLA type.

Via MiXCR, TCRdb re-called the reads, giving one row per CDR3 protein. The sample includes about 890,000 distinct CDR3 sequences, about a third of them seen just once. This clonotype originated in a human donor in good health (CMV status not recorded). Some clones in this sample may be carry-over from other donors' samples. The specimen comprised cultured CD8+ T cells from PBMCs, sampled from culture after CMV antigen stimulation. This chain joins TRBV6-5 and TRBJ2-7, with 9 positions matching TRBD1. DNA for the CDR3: TGTGCCAGCAGCCTGATTGGGACAGGGCCCTACGAGCAGTACTTC. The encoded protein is CASSLIGTGPYEQYF.